This is a list of T cell receptor beta chains from one sample in a study of blood T cell repertoires in COVID-19. Clones were read by immunoSEQ multiplex PCR, and TCRdb kept only the in-frame ones, dropping some. This table holds about 310,000 clones, 75% to 90% found once. Sequenced sample: PBMCs or T cells enriched from blood (not recorded which). These receptors all come from a woman aged 35 to 49 who had recovered from COVID-19. Each CDR3 is given with its conserved first and last residue. The order of the fields is CDR3 length, clone size, J gene, V gene, D gene, CDR3 protein, CDR3 DNA. The D gene is left open where the match is weak. Not all rows give a size; the values are once, few, many and, for expanded clones, a class.

cdr3_length: 14
clone_size: .
j_call: TRBJ1-2
v_call: TRBV10-3
d_call: TRBD1
cdr3_aa: CAISEPGTDLSYTF
cdr3_nt: TGTGCCATCAGTGAGCCGGGGACAGACTTAAGCTACACCTTC

cdr3_length: 14
clone_size: .
j_call: TRBJ1-2
v_call: TRBV30
d_call: .
cdr3_aa: CAWSASSKGQDYTF
cdr3_nt: TGTGCCTGGAGTGCCTCCTCTAAGGGGCAAGACTACACCTTC

cdr3_length: 14
clone_size: .
j_call: TRBJ2-3
v_call: TRBV18
d_call: .
cdr3_aa: CASSPLAVADTQYF
cdr3_nt: TGTGCCAGCTCACCACTAGCGGTAGCAGATACGCAGTATTTT

cdr3_length: 11
clone_size: once
j_call: TRBJ2-7
v_call: TRBV13
d_call: TRBD1
cdr3_aa: CASSRQGRPYF
cdr3_nt: TGTGCCAGCAGCAGACAGGGTCGCCCTTACTTC

cdr3_length: 13
clone_size: .
j_call: TRBJ2-7
v_call: TRBV12-3/TRBV12-4
d_call: .
cdr3_aa: CASRKSGGDEQYF
cdr3_nt: TGTGCCAGCAGAAAATCGGGGGGCGACGAGCAGTACTTC

cdr3_length: 15
clone_size: .
j_call: TRBJ1-3
v_call: TRBV9
d_call: .
cdr3_aa: CASSASPSSGNTIYF
cdr3_nt: TGTGCCAGCAGCGCTTCACCCAGCTCTGGAAACACCATATATTTT

cdr3_length: 15
clone_size: .
j_call: TRBJ2-2
v_call: TRBV28
d_call: TRBD1
cdr3_aa: CASSTGGAPPGELFF
cdr3_nt: TGTGCCAGCAGCACAGGGGGCGCTCCCCCCGGGGAGCTGTTTTTT

cdr3_length: 14
clone_size: .
j_call: TRBJ1-1
v_call: TRBV28
d_call: TRBD1
cdr3_aa: CASRNVQGGTEAFF
cdr3_nt: TGTGCCAGCAGAAACGTACAGGGGGGAACTGAAGCTTTCTTT

cdr3_length: 13
clone_size: once
j_call: TRBJ2-3
v_call: TRBV15
d_call: .
cdr3_aa: CATSREKQGSQYF
cdr3_nt: TGTGCCACCAGCAGAGAAAAACAGGGTTCACAGTATTTT

cdr3_length: 15
clone_size: .
j_call: TRBJ2-5
v_call: TRBV7-9
d_call: .
cdr3_aa: CASSLFVPGGETQYF
cdr3_nt: TGTGCCAGCAGCCTATTCGTGCCAGGGGGGGAGACCCAGTACTTC

cdr3_length: 9
clone_size: .
j_call: TRBJ1-1
v_call: TRBV18
d_call: .
cdr3_aa: CRPITEAFF
cdr3_nt: TGTCGCCCTATCACTGAAGCTTTCTTT

cdr3_length: 14
clone_size: .
j_call: TRBJ2-5
v_call: TRBV2
d_call: .
cdr3_aa: CAVSPVTNQETQYF
cdr3_nt: TGTGCCGTTTCGCCGGTGACAAACCAAGAGACCCAGTACTTC

cdr3_length: 14
clone_size: once
j_call: TRBJ1-1
v_call: TRBV15
d_call: .
cdr3_aa: CATSRDGPNTEAFF
cdr3_nt: TGTGCCACCAGCAGGGATGGGCCCAACACTGAAGCTTTCTTT

cdr3_length: 18
clone_size: .
j_call: TRBJ2-1
v_call: TRBV7-2
d_call: TRBD1
cdr3_aa: CASSLVEFRGLVYNEQFF
cdr3_nt: TGTGCCAGCAGCTTAGTGGAATTCAGGGGGCTAGTATACAATGAGCAGTTCTTC

cdr3_length: 12
clone_size: .
j_call: TRBJ2-2
v_call: TRBV3-1/TRBV3-2
d_call: .
cdr3_aa: CASSPGTGELFF
cdr3_nt: TGTGCCAGCAGCCCAGGCACCGGGGAGCTGTTTTTT

cdr3_length: 14
clone_size: .
j_call: TRBJ1-2
v_call: TRBV2
d_call: .
cdr3_aa: CASSEVLITNGYTF
cdr3_nt: TGTGCCAGCAGTGAGGTGCTAATTACCAATGGCTACACCTTC

cdr3_length: 17
clone_size: .
j_call: TRBJ2-3
v_call: TRBV9
d_call: .
cdr3_aa: CASSHSPRSDATDTQYF
cdr3_nt: TGTGCCAGCAGCCACTCACCGCGGAGCGATGCCACAGATACGCAGTATTTT

cdr3_length: 14
clone_size: .
j_call: TRBJ1-1
v_call: TRBV10-3
d_call: .
cdr3_aa: CAIRRDAMNTEAFF
cdr3_nt: TGTGCCATCAGGAGGGATGCGATGAACACTGAAGCTTTCTTT

cdr3_length: 12
clone_size: .
j_call: TRBJ1-2
v_call: TRBV6-5
d_call: .
cdr3_aa: CASREVTGGYTF
cdr3_nt: TGTGCCAGCAGGGAGGTGACAGGAGGCTACACCTTC

cdr3_length: 17
clone_size: once
j_call: TRBJ2-2
v_call: TRBV6-2/TRBV6-3
d_call: TRBD2
cdr3_aa: CASSYSGAGLYTGELFF
cdr3_nt: TGTGCCAGCAGTTACTCTGGAGCGGGACTCTACACCGGGGAGCTGTTTTTT

cdr3_length: 13
clone_size: once
j_call: TRBJ1-6
v_call: TRBV15
d_call: .
cdr3_aa: CATSILRYSPLHF
cdr3_nt: TGTGCCACCAGCATTCTCAGATATTCACCCCTCCACTTT

cdr3_length: 14
clone_size: once
j_call: TRBJ1-4
v_call: TRBV10-3
d_call: .
cdr3_aa: CAISESRGDEKLFF
cdr3_nt: TGTGCCATCAGTGAGTCGCGGGGGGATGAAAAACTGTTTTTT

cdr3_length: 15
clone_size: .
j_call: TRBJ1-1
v_call: TRBV6-6
d_call: TRBD1
cdr3_aa: CASSYPRQGSTEAFF
cdr3_nt: TGTGCCAGCAGTTACCCCCGACAGGGAAGCACTGAAGCTTTCTTT

cdr3_length: 15
clone_size: .
j_call: TRBJ2-1
v_call: TRBV3-1/TRBV3-2
d_call: TRBD2
cdr3_aa: CASSPVAGDTDEQFF
cdr3_nt: TGTGCCAGCAGCCCTGTAGCGGGAGACACCGATGAGCAGTTCTTC

cdr3_length: 16
clone_size: few
j_call: TRBJ2-2
v_call: TRBV11-3
d_call: .
cdr3_aa: CASSLRRGGVTGELFF
cdr3_nt: TGTGCCAGCAGCTTACGCAGGGGTGGAGTCACCGGGGAGCTGTTTTTT

cdr3_length: 15
clone_size: .
j_call: TRBJ1-1
v_call: TRBV3-1/TRBV3-2
d_call: .
cdr3_aa: CASSQVGSLNTEAFF
cdr3_nt: TGTGCCAGCAGCCAAGTGGGTAGCCTGAACACTGAAGCTTTCTTT

cdr3_length: 16
clone_size: .
j_call: TRBJ2-2
v_call: TRBV7-3
d_call: TRBD2
cdr3_aa: CASSFAGTSGTGELFF
cdr3_nt: TGTGCCAGCAGCTTCGCCGGGACTAGCGGCACCGGGGAGCTGTTTTTT

cdr3_length: 15
clone_size: few
j_call: TRBJ2-2
v_call: TRBV27
d_call: TRBD1
cdr3_aa: CASARDRENTGELFF
cdr3_nt: TGTGCCAGCGCCCGGGACAGGGAGAACACCGGGGAGCTGTTTTTT

cdr3_length: 15
clone_size: .
j_call: TRBJ2-1
v_call: TRBV7-6
d_call: TRBD1
cdr3_aa: CASSSTGTGYNEQFF
cdr3_nt: TGTGCCAGCAGCTCTACCGGGACAGGGTACAATGAGCAGTTCTTC

cdr3_length: 15
clone_size: .
j_call: TRBJ2-1
v_call: TRBV7-2
d_call: .
cdr3_aa: CASSLGGFPSNEQFF
cdr3_nt: TGTGCCAGCAGCTTAGGAGGGTTTCCCTCGAATGAGCAGTTCTTC

cdr3_length: 15
clone_size: .
j_call: TRBJ2-7
v_call: TRBV5-6
d_call: .
cdr3_aa: CASSSSSDSNLEQYF
cdr3_nt: TGTGCCAGCAGCTCCTCCTCGGACAGTAACCTCGAGCAGTACTTC

cdr3_length: 14
clone_size: .
j_call: TRBJ1-2
v_call: TRBV7-9
d_call: TRBD1
cdr3_aa: CASSSDRSNYGYTF
cdr3_nt: TGTGCCAGCAGCTCGGACAGGAGTAACTATGGCTACACCTTC

cdr3_length: 13
clone_size: .
j_call: TRBJ2-7
v_call: TRBV7-3
d_call: TRBD1
cdr3_aa: CASSLGDRYEQYF
cdr3_nt: TGTGCCAGCAGCTTAGGGGACAGGTACGAGCAGTACTTC

cdr3_length: 17
clone_size: .
j_call: TRBJ2-4
v_call: TRBV21-1
d_call: .
cdr3_aa: CASSKGTSGRMKNIQYF
cdr3_nt: TGTGCCAGCAGCAAGGGGACTAGCGGGAGAATGAAAAACATTCAGTACTTC

cdr3_length: 16
clone_size: .
j_call: TRBJ1-5
v_call: TRBV11-2
d_call: .
cdr3_aa: CASSLDRETLNQPQHF
cdr3_nt: TGTGCCAGCAGCTTAGATCGGGAGACACTCAATCAGCCCCAGCATTTT

cdr3_length: 13
clone_size: .
j_call: TRBJ2-1
v_call: TRBV28
d_call: TRBD2
cdr3_aa: CASRGLADNEQFF
cdr3_nt: TGTGCCAGCAGGGGACTAGCAGACAATGAGCAGTTCTTC

cdr3_length: 17
clone_size: .
j_call: TRBJ1-5
v_call: TRBV21-1
d_call: .
cdr3_aa: CASSRHYRGIGNQPQHF
cdr3_nt: TGTGCCAGCAGCAGACATTACAGGGGTATCGGCAATCAGCCCCAGCATTTT

cdr3_length: 14
clone_size: .
j_call: TRBJ1-5
v_call: TRBV19
d_call: .
cdr3_aa: CASSITISNQPQHF
cdr3_nt: TGTGCCAGTAGTATAACAATTAGCAATCAGCCCCAGCATTTT

cdr3_length: 12
clone_size: once
j_call: TRBJ1-2
v_call: TRBV6-5
d_call: .
cdr3_aa: CASTTGLGGYTF
cdr3_nt: TGTGCCAGCACCACAGGGCTTGGCGGCTACACCTTC

cdr3_length: 12
clone_size: .
j_call: TRBJ2-1
v_call: TRBV2
d_call: .
cdr3_aa: CASSATGIEQFF
cdr3_nt: TGTGCCAGCAGTGCAACAGGGATTGAGCAGTTCTTC

cdr3_length: 17
clone_size: .
j_call: TRBJ1-6
v_call: TRBV5-1
d_call: TRBD1
cdr3_aa: CASSSLDEGAYNSPLHF
cdr3_nt: TGCGCCAGCAGCTCCCTTGATGAGGGGGCTTATAATTCACCCCTCCACTTT